This T cell receptor (beta chain) originates from a study of T cells after yellow fever vaccination. Background on the study: Preparing low-cell-number fractions relied on SMART-Seq v4 Ultra Low Input.

Study-wide results and caveats: Contaminating bulk clonotypes could be abundant in FACS-sorted repertoires. At 96% for CD4 and 75% to 90% for CD8, most primary-vaccination clones showed up again after the booster.

Trimming shortened V by 0 bases and J by 7 bases, and 7 bases separated the two germline ends. The CDR3 loop spans 14 amino acids. In germline, CDR1 is KGHSH, CDR2 LQKENI. A remark on this clonotype: Its cognate antigen is unknown.

TCRdb used MiXCR to reprocess the 5' RACE reads, holding one entry per CDR3 protein. The table lists about 350,000 distinct CDR3 sequences, about an eighth of them singletons. This TCR derives from a man younger than 30 who received the YFV17D yellow fever vaccine. Sequencing used CD4+ T cells sorted from PBMCs, obtained 15 days after the yellow fever booster vaccination. The rearrangement uses TRBV18 and TRBJ1-6, with D unresolved. CDR3 in amino acids: CASSPPRENSPLHF. The DNA of the CDR3 is TGTGCCAGCTCACCACCTCGGGAGAATTCACCCCTCCACTTT. Together with reference TRBV18 and TRBJ1-6, the CDR3 gives the full variable domain: NAGVMQNPRHLVRRRGQEARLRCSPMKGHSHVYWYRQLPEEGLKFMVYLQKENIIDESGMPKERFSAEFPKEGPSILRIQQVVRGDSAAYFCASSPPRENSPLHFGNGTRLTVT.